One and the same sample provided the 27 T cell receptor beta chains below, sequenced in a study of response to subunit inactivated influenza vaccine. TCRdb analysed the RT-PCR reads with MiXCR anew, one entry per CDR3 protein. The sample shows hundreds of thousands of distinct CDR3 sequences, more than 15% of them seen only once. The sample was CD4+ T cells sorted from PBMCs, taken around 2 years after vaccination. These receptor sequences come from a man between 45 and 75 years old who received an inactivated influenza vaccine.

This clonotype was seen a handful of times. The CDR3 loop reads CAWSIGTASGNTIYF. Here the CDR3 DNA reads TGTGCCTGGAGCATTGGGACAGCCTCTGGAAACACCATATATTTT. This sequence joins TRBV30 and TRBJ1-3, with 7 bases identical to TRBD1. CDR3 length: 15 amino acids. V trimming: 3 bases; J trimming: 0 bases; junction bases outside the gene matches: 5. Germline assignment: CDR1 GTSNPN and CDR2 SVGIG (reference sequence). The full variable domain, rest sourced from reference TRBV30 and TRBJ1-3, is SQTIHQWPATLVQPVGSPLSLECTVEGTSNPNLYWYRQAAGRGLQLLFYSVGIGQISSEVPQNLSASRPQDRQFILSSKKLLLSDSGFYLCAWSIGTASGNTIYFGEGSWLTVV.

This clonotype was picked up a small number of times. The chain links TRBV4-1 to TRBJ1-2; 8 positions match TRBD1. The length of the CDR3 is 15 residues. Trimming removed 4 bases from V and 6 bases from J; junction bases left unmatched: 10. Germline CDR1 MGHRA, CDR2 YSYEKL. The CDR3 region is CASSRYPGQAHGYTF. CDR3 in DNA: TGCGCCAGCAGCCGTTACCCGGGACAGGCGCATGGCTACACCTTC.

The chain is built from TRBV29-1 and TRBJ2-2; TRBD2 aligns across 8 bases. CDR1 is SQVTM and CDR2 is ANQGSEA in the germline V gene. Losses at the gene ends were 7 bases for V and 1 base for J; bases not matched to a gene: 2. This CDR3 is 13 amino acids long. CDR3 in amino acids: CSAGTRNTGELFF. CDR3 DNA: TGCAGCGCCGGGACTAGGAACACCGGGGAGCTGTTTTTT.

This clonotype has ten or more counts. The J gene is TRBJ1-5, the V gene TRBV15; maybe TRBD1 (5 bases). In germline, CDR1 is LNHNV, CDR2 YYDKDF (reference sequence). Deletions cut 0 bases from V and 3 bases from J, with 9 bases between. The CDR3 spans 15 residues. The CDR3 DNA reads TGTGCCACCAGCAGAGACAAGGGGTTCAATCAGCCCCAGCATTTT. Protein sequence: CATSRDKGFNQPQHF.

The table lists this clonotype with many counts. The chain recombines TRBV7-2 with TRBJ1-1; no reliable D call. Germline V gene lookup returns CDR1 SGHTA and CDR2 FQGNSA. CDR3 size: 14 residues. Trimming pared 7 bases from V and 3 bases from J, leaving 15 bases between. In DNA form, the CDR3 reads TGTGCCAGCAAAACGTGGGCAGGTTACACTGAAGCTTTCTTT. This gives the protein CASKTWAGYTEAFF.

The chain couples TRBV7-2 to TRBJ2-3; 9 bases agree with TRBD2. This CDR3 is 17 amino acids long. Germline V gene lookup returns CDR1 SGHTA and CDR2 FQGNSA. The V segment lost 4 bases and the J segment 1 base; nucleotides outside the gene matches: 9. This chain's CDR3 is CASSYQAGGRRTDTQYF. The CDR3 DNA sequence: TGTGCCAGCAGCTATCAAGCGGGGGGCCGGCGCACAGATACGCAGTATTTT.

The chain recombines TRBV5-1 with TRBJ1-2; TRBD1 is a possible D gene (5 bases). In germline, CDR1 is SGHRS, CDR2 YFSETQ. V lost 4 bases and J 4 bases, leaving 11 bases between the germline ends. This CDR3 is 13 amino acids long. Here the CDR3 reads CASSADTSYGYTF. DNA for the CDR3: TGCGCCAGCAGCGCGGACACTTCCTATGGCTACACCTTC.

CDR3: CASSLVEFGGGGSAEAFF. CDR3 coding DNA: TGTGCCAGCAGCTTGGTAGAATTCGGGGGAGGGGGGAGCGCTGAAGCTTTCTTT. The chain couples TRBV5-4 to TRBJ1-1; D might be TRBD1 (6 bases). V was pared by 0 bases and J by 6 bases, with 24 bases between. This CDR3 has 18 amino acids. Per the germline V gene, CDR1 is SGHNT and CDR2 is YYREEE (reference sequence).

The V call is TRBV18, the J call TRBJ1-1, with 8 bases identical to TRBD1. V lost 3 bases to trimming and J lost 3 bases; unmatched junction nucleotides: 9. CDR1 is KGHSH and CDR2 is LQKENI in the germline V gene. This CDR3 has 16 residues. CDR3 loop: CASSPPNRQGHTEAFF. CDR3 coding DNA: TGTGCCAGCTCACCCCCTAACAGACAGGGGCACACTGAAGCTTTCTTT.

The chain has TRBV7-6 and TRBJ2-2, with unresolved D. The length of the CDR3 is 15 residues. Trimming removed 6 bases from V and 3 bases from J, with 14 bases in between. CDR1 SGHVS and CDR2 FNYEAQ come from the germline V gene. The CDR3 here is CASRRWATDTGELFF. DNA of the CDR3: TGTGCCAGCAGGAGATGGGCTACTGACACCGGGGAGCTGTTTTTT.

The gene calls are TRBV6-5 and TRBJ2-3; no clear D gene. The CDR3 spans 13 residues. Germline V CDR1 and CDR2: MNHEY, SVGAGI. Trimming cost V 0 bases and J 6 bases, with 7 bases left between them. CDR3 nucleotide sequence: TGTGCCAGCAGTTACTCGAAAGGGGATACGCAGTATTTT. Its protein is CASSYSKGDTQYF.

This clonotype was seen a few times. This rearrangement joins TRBV12-3 or TRBV12-4 to TRBJ2-1; D possibly uses TRBD1 or TRBD2 (6 bases each). Trimming left V 2 bases short and J 8 bases short, with 16 bases between. The CDR3 has 15 residues. CDR3 loop: CASSLYGGSGYEQFF. For the CDR3, the DNA is TGTGCCAGCAGTTTATACGGGGGCTCCGGGTATGAGCAGTTCTTC.

On this clonotype: Sequence at one end of the junction differs from germline and may be a read error. The chain is built from TRBV7-7 and TRBJ2-1; 10 nucleotides align to TRBD1. The germline CDR1 and CDR2 sequences are SSHAT and FNYEAQ (reference sequence). CDR3 length: 14 amino acids. The CDR3 spells CASSPDRGRGEQFF. The CDR3 nucleotides read TGTGCTAGCAGCCCTGACAGGGGGCGGGGTGAGCAGTTCTTC.

The chain couples TRBV20-1 to TRBJ2-5; D is perhaps TRBD2 (5 bases). The CDR3 loop spans 12 amino acids. Germline assignment: CDR1 DFQATT and CDR2 SNEGSKA (reference sequence). Trimming left V 3 bases short and J 2 bases short, with 7 bases between. The CDR3 DNA reads TGCAGTGCTAGGAGGGATCAAGAGACCCAGTACTTC. Its translation is CSARRDQETQYF.

The V and J genes are TRBV20-1 and TRBJ1-1, with 7 nucleotides matching TRBD1. Trimming at V came to 0 bases and at J to 3 bases, leaving 4 bases not matched to a gene. The CDR3 has 14 residues. Germline CDR1 is DFQATT and CDR2 is SNEGSKA (reference sequence). The CDR3 loop reads CSARDRQGHTEAFF. In DNA, the CDR3 is TGCAGTGCTAGAGATCGACAGGGCCACACTGAAGCTTTCTTT.

This clonotype was picked up a small number of times. The chain has TRBV12-3 or TRBV12-4 and TRBJ1-1; 7 positions match TRBD1. The CDR3 runs to 13 residues. With V trimmed by 2 bases and J by 10 bases, 7 bases remained unmatched. The CDR3 coding sequence is TGTGCCAGCAGTTTACTCCGGGACAGTGGAGCTTTCTTT. Its translation: CASSLLRDSGAFF.

The V and J genes are TRBV12-3 or TRBV12-4 and TRBJ2-3; no clear D gene. Trimming removed 5 bases at V and 13 bases at J, with 22 bases between. There are 14 residues in the CDR3. Here the CDR3 DNA reads TGTGCCAGCAGTCCCGCCCAGGTGGTGGCGATGAAGTATTTT. It yields the protein CASSPAQVVAMKYF.

The chain employs TRBV5-1 and TRBJ2-5; 10 bases align to TRBD2. CDR3 length equals 15 residues. V was clipped by 4 bases and J by 4 bases; unmatched bases: 7. Germline CDR1 and CDR2: SGHRS and YFSETQ. The DNA of the CDR3 is TGCGCCAGCAGCCCTAGCGGGGGTCGGGGAGAGACCCAGTACTTC. This encodes CASSPSGGRGETQYF.

The chain joins TRBV12-3 or TRBV12-4 to TRBJ2-1; 7 positions agree with TRBD2. V shed 3 bases, J shed 0 bases, and the junction held 2 bases outside the gene matches. The CDR3 has 15 residues. The CDR3 DNA reads as TGTGCCAGCAGTTTCGCTAGCGGCTCCTACAATGAGCAGTTCTTC. Translating gives CASSFASGSYNEQFF.

This clonotype was observed at least ten times. The rearrangement links TRBV5-1 to TRBJ1-1; D is possibly TRBD1 (6 bases). Trimming took 0 bases from V and 1 from J, leaving 10 bases between them. Germline CDR1 reads SGHRS; CDR2 reads YFSETQ. This CDR3 region has 15 residues. CDR3 amino acids: CASSLVAGANTEAFF. The CDR3, as DNA: TGCGCCAGCAGCTTGGTGGCAGGGGCGAACACTGAAGCTTTCTTT.

This clonotype has ten or more counts. This chain joins TRBV4-3 and TRBJ1-4; weak D call: TRBD1 (6 bases). Trimming took off 0 bases at V and 8 bases at J, with 13 bases between the two ends. Looked up from germline, CDR1 is LGHNA and CDR2 is YSLEER. The length of the CDR3 is 15 residues. The CDR3 nucleotides are TGCGCCAGCAGCCAAGAAGGGGGGGCCCGGGAAAAACTGTTTTTT. Protein: CASSQEGGAREKLFF.

This chain links TRBV9 with TRBJ2-7, with TRBD1 as a possible D gene (6 bases). V gave up 0 bases and J gave up 2 bases, with 9 bases separating them. This CDR3 contains 14 residues. Germline loops: CDR1 SGDLS, CDR2 YYNGEE. CDR3 nucleotide sequence: TGTGCCAGCAGCGTAGGGACAGTCACCTACGAGCAGTACTTC. Amino acids: CASSVGTVTYEQYF.

This clonotype was seen more than once but under ten times. V gene TRBV20-1 combines with J gene TRBJ2-3; weak D call: TRBD1 (5 bases). CDR1 DFQATT and CDR2 SNEGSKA come from the germline V gene (reference sequence). V was clipped by 0 bases and J by 0 bases, with 19 bases between them. This CDR3 is built from 18 residues. The CDR3 is CSARDPSRRASSTDTQYF. CDR3 in DNA: TGCAGTGCTAGAGACCCCTCACGCAGGGCTTCTAGCACAGATACGCAGTATTTT.

This chain joins TRBV25-1 and TRBJ2-2; unclear D gene. CDR1 MGHDK and CDR2 SYGVNS come from the germline V gene. The V end was cut by 1 base, the J end by 1 base, with 13 bases between. This CDR3 is built from 17 residues. The CDR3, as DNA: TGTGCCAGCAGTGAATCTACTCGGTGGGAGAACACCGGGGAGCTGTTTTTT. This encodes CASSESTRWENTGELFF.

This clonotype was seen only a few times. The chain joins TRBV20-1 to TRBJ2-6; D assignment may be TRBD1 or TRBD2 (7 bases each). V was clipped by 3 bases and J by 0 bases, with 18 bases between them. Per germline, CDR1 DFQATT and CDR2 SNEGSKA (reference sequence). This CDR3 comprises 18 residues. CDR3 DNA sequence: TGCAGTGCTAGGCGCGGGGGAGGGGGCTTCTCTGGGGCCAACGTCCTGACTTTC. Translating gives CSARRGGGGFSGANVLTF.

The chain links TRBV6-1 to TRBJ2-2, with D maybe TRBD2 (5 bases). Germline CDR1 reads MNHNS; CDR2 reads SASEGT. V lost 7 bases and J lost 0, with 15 bases in between. The CDR3 is 16 residues long. The CDR3 bases are TGTGCCAGCATCCGACGGGATCCAGCGAACACCGGGGAGCTGTTTTTT. This codes for CASIRRDPANTGELFF.

This clonotype appeared many times. This chain uses TRBV5-6 with TRBJ2-3; TRBD2 is a possible D gene (5 bases). Germline CDR1 is SGHDT and CDR2 is YYEEEE. V gave up 3 bases and J gave up 0 bases, with 5 bases separating them. The length of the CDR3 is 13 residues. The CDR3 region is CASSWTSTDTQYF. In nucleotides, the CDR3 is TGTGCCAGCAGCTGGACTAGCACAGATACGCAGTATTTT.